Sequencing of this TCR beta chain was carried out in a study of T cells after yellow fever vaccination (dated by TCRdb to between 2017 and 2020). With regard to the full study: The SMART-Seq v4 Ultra Low Input RNA kit was used to prepare libraries from fractions with low cell numbers. Blood was collected at multiple timepoints before and after primary and secondary immunization, and bulk PBMC replicates and cell subsets were isolated. Bulk TCR alpha and beta repertoires were sequenced longitudinally to track T-cell clones before and after primary and booster YFV17D yellow fever vaccination. Two healthy male donors made up the cohort, one aged 18 to 29 years and the other aged 30 to 40 years.

What the authors observed across the whole study: Because the study included only a couple of donors, the extent to which the findings can be generalized is limited. FACS-sorted repertoires could contain abundant contaminating clonotypes from the bulk population, so computational filtering was required. Compared with the primary T-cell response, the secondary T-cell response was weaker but faster, peaking on day 5 rather than day 15. After the booster, most of the clones that had expanded following primary vaccination were detected again (almost 98% of CD4 and around 87% of CD8), which suggests that memory was broadly maintained. A small share of clonotypes occurred in both CD4 and CD8 compartments, likely arising from convergent recombination.

The treatment or condition label here, explained by the study, means: live attenuated yellow fever vaccine strain. At every blood-draw timepoint, two biological replicates of bulk PBMCs were collected. PBMCs were isolated from peripheral blood using a standard Ficoll-Paque protocol. TriZol was used to extract RNA from bulk PBMCs, CD4 and CD8 fractions, and dextramer-positive and dextramer-negative fractions. Of note for this clonotype: Its binding antigen is unknown. There are no base qualities to consult, and no much larger clone falls within one base.

TCR cDNA was made using 5'RACE template switching, a step that added a universal primer site and unique molecular identifiers. Priming of cDNA synthesis was performed from both the TCR alpha and TCR beta constant segments. Library amplification used two PCR steps, and the second PCR step added sample barcodes and sequencing adapters. Sequencing of libraries was performed on Illumina HiSeq 2500 (2x100 bp) or NovaSeq (2x150 bp). From the authors' description of their analysis: MIGEC was used to demultiplex reads and collapse the reads into UMI consensus sequences, and MiXCR was used for V(D)J alignment. Vaccine-responding clonotypes were defined with edgeR using replicate PBMC samples, requiring FDR below 0.01 and a log2 fold change above 5 up to day 15. CD4 or CD8 identity was assigned to each bulk clonotype according to whether the clonotype was present at higher abundance in the sequenced CD4 repertoire or the sequenced CD8 repertoire. TCRdb passed the public sequencing reads through fastp at Q25 and MiXCR, retaining productive beta sequences. Every CDR3 protein is listed once, alongside the most common genes and DNA of its rows. TCRdb assigned the V and J calls; the authors' analysis was not used. The sample table holds 450,000 to 550,000 distinct CDR3 sequences, of which 21% were seen once. The ten largest clones represent about 15% of the sample.

For CDR1 and CDR2, the germline V gene lists SGDLS and YYNGEE. The CDR3 starts with the cysteine, ends with the phenylalanine, and has 12 residues. Only CDR3 DNA remains: 36 bases, in frame from the first base. The V end loses 2 bases and the J end loses 6 bases, and a stretch of 5 bases separates them. The material sequenced was PBMCs, taken 21 days after the first yellow fever vaccination. The TCR was taken from a man between 18 and 35 years old who received the YFV17D yellow fever vaccine. Recombination joined TRBV9 with TRBJ2-2, with the D gene uncertain. The bases are TGTGCCAGCAGCGTTCTACCCGGGGAGCTGTTTTTT. This is translated as CASSVLPGELFF.